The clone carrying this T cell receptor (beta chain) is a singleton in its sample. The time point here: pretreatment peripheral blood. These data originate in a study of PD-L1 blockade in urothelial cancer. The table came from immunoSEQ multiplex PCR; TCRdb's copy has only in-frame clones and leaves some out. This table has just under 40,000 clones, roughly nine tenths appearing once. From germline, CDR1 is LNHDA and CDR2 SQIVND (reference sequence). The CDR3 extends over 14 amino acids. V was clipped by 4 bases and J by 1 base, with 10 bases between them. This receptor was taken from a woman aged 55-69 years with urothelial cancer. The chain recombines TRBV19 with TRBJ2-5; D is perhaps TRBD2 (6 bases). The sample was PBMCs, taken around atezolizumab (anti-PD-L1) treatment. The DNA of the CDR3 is TGTGCCAGTAGTACGTGGGACTTCCAAGAGACCCAGTACTTC. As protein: CASSTWDFQETQYF.